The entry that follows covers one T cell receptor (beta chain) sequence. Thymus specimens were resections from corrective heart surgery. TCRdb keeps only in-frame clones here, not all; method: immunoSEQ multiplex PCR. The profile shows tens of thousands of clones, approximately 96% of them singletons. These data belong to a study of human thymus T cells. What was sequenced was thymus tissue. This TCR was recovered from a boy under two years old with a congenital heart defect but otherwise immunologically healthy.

The CDR3 region is CASSDSGAGQGNTGELFF. The CDR3 DNA sequence: TGTGCCAGCAGTGACTCAGGAGCAGGACAGGGGAACACCGGGGAGCTGTTTTTT. The chain carries TRBV6-4 and TRBJ2-2; TRBD1 aligns across 8 bases. Germline V CDR1 and CDR2: MRHNA, SNTAGT. The CDR3 spans 18 residues. J lost 1 base, V lost 0 bases, and 7 bases had no gene match.